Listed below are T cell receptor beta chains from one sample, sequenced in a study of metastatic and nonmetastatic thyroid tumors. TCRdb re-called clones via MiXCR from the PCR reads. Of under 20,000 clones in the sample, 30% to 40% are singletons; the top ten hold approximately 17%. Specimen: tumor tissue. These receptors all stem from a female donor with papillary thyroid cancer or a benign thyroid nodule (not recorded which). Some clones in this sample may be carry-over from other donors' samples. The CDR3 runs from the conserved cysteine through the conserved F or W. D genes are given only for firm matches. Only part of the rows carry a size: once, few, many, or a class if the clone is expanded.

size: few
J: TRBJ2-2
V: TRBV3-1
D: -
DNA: TGTGCCAGCAGCCCACAGGTTAACACCGGGGAGCTGTTTTTT
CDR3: CASSPQVNTGELFF

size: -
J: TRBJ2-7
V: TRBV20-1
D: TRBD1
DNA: TGCAGTGCTAGAGACAGCCGGAAAGGACAGGCCGAGCATTACTTC
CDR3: CSARDSRKGQAEHYF

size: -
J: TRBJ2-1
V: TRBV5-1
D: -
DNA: TGCGCCAGCAGCTTGTGTCTACCTGGGGATGCTGAGCAGTTCTTC
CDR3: CASSLCLPGDAEQFF

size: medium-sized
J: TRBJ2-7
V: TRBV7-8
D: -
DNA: TGTGCCAGCGGACCGTTAGCGAACCACGAGCAGTACTTC
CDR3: CASGPLANHEQYF

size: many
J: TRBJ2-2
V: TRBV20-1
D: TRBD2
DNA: TGCAGTGCTTTTCCGGGACTAGCGTCGAACACCGGGGAGCTGTTTTTT
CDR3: CSAFPGLASNTGELFF

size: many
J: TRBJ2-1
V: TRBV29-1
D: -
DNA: TGCAGCGTTGCGTACAATGAGCAGTTCTTC
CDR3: CSVAYNEQFF

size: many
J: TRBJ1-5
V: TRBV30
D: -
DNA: TGTGCCTGGACCCCTAGGGGCGGGGACAATCAGCCCCAGCATTTT
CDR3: CAWTPRGGDNQPQHF

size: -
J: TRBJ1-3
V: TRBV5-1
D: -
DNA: TGCGCCAGCAGACCAGGACAGTCTGGAAACACCATATATTTT
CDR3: CASRPGQSGNTIYF

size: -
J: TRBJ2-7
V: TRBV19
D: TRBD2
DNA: TGTGCCAGTAGCCCTACCGGGGGGGGGGCCTACGAGCAGTACTTC
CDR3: CASSPTGGGAYEQYF

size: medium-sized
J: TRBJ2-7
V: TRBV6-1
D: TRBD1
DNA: TGTGCCAGCAACACAAGGGACAGGGGCGACGAGCAGTACTTC
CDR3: CASNTRDRGDEQYF

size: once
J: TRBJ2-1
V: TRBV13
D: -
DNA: TGTGCCAGCAGCCCCCCCCAGCGGGATGAGCAGTTCTTC
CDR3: CASSPPQRDEQFF

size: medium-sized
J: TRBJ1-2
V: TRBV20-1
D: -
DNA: TGCAGTGCGTTCGAGGGGACCAAGTTCTATGGCTACACCTTC
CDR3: CSAFEGTKFYGYTF

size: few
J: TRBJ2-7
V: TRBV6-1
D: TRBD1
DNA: TGTGCCAGCAGCTCGGGACAGGGGTACGACGAGCAGTACTTC
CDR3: CASSSGQGYDEQYF

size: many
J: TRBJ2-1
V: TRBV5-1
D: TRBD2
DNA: TGCGCCAGCAGCTTGTTCTCCCTGGCGGGAGGGATGACTGGGGAGCAGTTCTTC
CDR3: CASSLFSLAGGMTGEQFF

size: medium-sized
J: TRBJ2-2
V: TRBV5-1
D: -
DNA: TGCGCCAGCAGCTTGTTTCCGACCGGAGATACCGGGGAGCTGTTTTTT
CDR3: CASSLFPTGDTGELFF

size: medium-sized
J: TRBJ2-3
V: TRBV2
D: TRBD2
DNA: TGTGCCAGCAGGGAGGGGGGACTAGCGGGGATCACAGATACGCAGTATTTT
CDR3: CASREGGLAGITDTQYF

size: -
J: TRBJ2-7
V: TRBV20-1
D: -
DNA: TGCAGTGCTAGTCGCTACGAGCAGTACTTC
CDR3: CSASRYEQYF

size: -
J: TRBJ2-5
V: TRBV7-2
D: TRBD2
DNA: TGTGCCAGCAGCCTACTTCCTAGCGGTCGGAGAGAGACCCAGTACTTC
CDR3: CASSLLPSGRRETQYF

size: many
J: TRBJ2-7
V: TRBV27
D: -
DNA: TGTGCCAGCAGTTTATTTGGTCAGGGGTACGAGCAGTACTTC
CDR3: CASSLFGQGYEQYF

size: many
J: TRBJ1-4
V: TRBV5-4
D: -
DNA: TGTGCCAGCAGCCCGAACCGACAGCTTAATGAAAAACTGTTTTTT
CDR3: CASSPNRQLNEKLFF

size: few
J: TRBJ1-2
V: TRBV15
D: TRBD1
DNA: TGTGCCACCAGCAGACAATTGACAGGGACGAACTATGGCTACACCTTC
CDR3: CATSRQLTGTNYGYTF

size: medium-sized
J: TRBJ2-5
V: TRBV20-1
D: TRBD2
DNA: TGCAGTGCATACTTCGGGACCCAGGGAGGGACCGGGAGACAAGAGACCCAGTACTTC
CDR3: CSAYFGTQGGTGRQETQYF

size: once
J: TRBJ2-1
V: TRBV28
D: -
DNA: TGTGCCATCAGTTTCTTAGCGACTGAGCAGTTCTTC
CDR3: CAISFLATEQFF

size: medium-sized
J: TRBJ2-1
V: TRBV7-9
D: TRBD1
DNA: TGTGCCAGCAGCTTCCGACAGGGTCCTTACAATGAGCAGTTCTTC
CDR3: CASSFRQGPYNEQFF

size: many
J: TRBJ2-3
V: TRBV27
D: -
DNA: TGTGCCAGCAGTTTACGGGACCAAGTCGATACGCAGTATTTT
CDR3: CASSLRDQVDTQYF

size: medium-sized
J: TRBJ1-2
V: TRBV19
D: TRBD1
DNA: TGTGCCAGTAGTATAGATGCACCGACAGGGGGCGAGGTTGGCTACACCTTC
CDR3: CASSIDAPTGGEVGYTF

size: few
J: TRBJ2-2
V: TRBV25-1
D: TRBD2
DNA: TGTGCCAGCAGCATTGGACTAGCGGGAGAGACCGGGGAGCTGTTTTTT
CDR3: CASSIGLAGETGELFF

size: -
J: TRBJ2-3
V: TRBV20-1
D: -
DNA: TGCAGTGCTTTCGGACGACTCACCACAGATACGCAGTATTTT
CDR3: CSAFGRLTTDTQYF

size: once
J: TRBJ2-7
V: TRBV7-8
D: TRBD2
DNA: TGTGCCAGCAGCCCCCGACAGCGGGGGCACGAGCAGTACTTC
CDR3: CASSPRQRGHEQYF

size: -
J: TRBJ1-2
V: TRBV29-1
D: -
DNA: TGCAGCGTTGAAGATCCACACGACTATGGCTACACCTTC
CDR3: CSVEDPHDYGYTF

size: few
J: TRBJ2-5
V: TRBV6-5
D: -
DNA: TGTGCCAGCAGTTACTCGTCAACCCAAGAGACCCAGTACTTC
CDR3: CASSYSSTQETQYF

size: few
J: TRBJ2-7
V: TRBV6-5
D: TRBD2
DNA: TGTGCCAGCAGTTTATCTAGCGGGAGGGGATACGAGCAGTACTTC
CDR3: CASSLSSGRGYEQYF

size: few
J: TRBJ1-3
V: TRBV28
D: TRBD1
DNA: TGTGCCAGCAGTTTATCCGGACAGGGTCCGGTGAATTTT
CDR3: CASSLSGQGPVNF

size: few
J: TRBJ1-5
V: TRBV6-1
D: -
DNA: TGTGCCAGCAGTGAAGCCTCGGGGGCGGTGCAGCCCCAGCATTTT
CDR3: CASSEASGAVQPQHF

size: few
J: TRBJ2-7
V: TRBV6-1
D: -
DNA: TGTGCCAGCAGCCCAGGAAGGCCCGAGCAGTACTTC
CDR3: CASSPGRPEQYF

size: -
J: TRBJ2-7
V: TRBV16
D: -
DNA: TGTGCCAGCAGCCAAGCAGGTTCTTCCTACGAGCAGTACTTC
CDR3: CASSQAGSSYEQYF

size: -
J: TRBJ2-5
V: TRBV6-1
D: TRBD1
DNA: TGTGCCAGCAGGTGGACAGGCCAAGAGACCCAGTACTTC
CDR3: CASRWTGQETQYF

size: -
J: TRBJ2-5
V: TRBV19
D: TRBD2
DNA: TGTGCCAGTACCTCGAATAGGCTAGCGGGGGACCAAGAGACCCAGTACTTC
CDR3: CASTSNRLAGDQETQYF

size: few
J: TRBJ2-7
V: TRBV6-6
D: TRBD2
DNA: TGTGCCAGCAGTTACTTGCTAGCGGGAGGGGCGAGGGCGGAGCAGTACTTC
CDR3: CASSYLLAGGARAEQYF

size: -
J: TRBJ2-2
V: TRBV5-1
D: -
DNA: TGCGCCAGCAGCTTGGGGACCGGGGTTCTGTACACCGGGGAGCTGTTTTTT
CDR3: CASSLGTGVLYTGELFF

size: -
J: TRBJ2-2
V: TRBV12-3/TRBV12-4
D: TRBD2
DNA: TGTGCCAGCAGTCCCCTATCGGGGGGCACCGGGGAGCTGTTTTTT
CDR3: CASSPLSGGTGELFF

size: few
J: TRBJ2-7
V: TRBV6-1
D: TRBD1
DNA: TGTGCCAGCAGTGAAATGGGGACAGGGATCTACGAGCAGTACTTC
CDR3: CASSEMGTGIYEQYF

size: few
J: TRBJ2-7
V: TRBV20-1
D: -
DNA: TGCAGTGCGCGGATCATGACTAGTCGGTTCGAGCAGTACTTC
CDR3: CSARIMTSRFEQYF

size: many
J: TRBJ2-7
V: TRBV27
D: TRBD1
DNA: TGTGCCAGCAGGACAGGGGCGGTTGGCGAGCAGTACTTC
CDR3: CASRTGAVGEQYF

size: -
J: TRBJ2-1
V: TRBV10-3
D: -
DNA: TGTGCCATCAGTGGAATCCGGGCTAGCCTGGAGCAGTTCTTC
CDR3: CAISGIRASLEQFF

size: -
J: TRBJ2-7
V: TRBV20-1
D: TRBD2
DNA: TGCAGTGCTAAGGCTAGCGGTAAAGACTCCTACGAGCAGTACTTC
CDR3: CSAKASGKDSYEQYF

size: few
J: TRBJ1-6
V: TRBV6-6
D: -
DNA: TGTGCCAGCAGTTTGGCAGGGGCCCAGAGCTCCTATAATTCACCCCTCCACTTT
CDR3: CASSLAGAQSSYNSPLHF

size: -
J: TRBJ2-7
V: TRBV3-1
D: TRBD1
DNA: TGTGCCAGCAGCCAGCCCGGACAGGGGGCCTACGAGCAGTACTTC
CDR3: CASSQPGQGAYEQYF

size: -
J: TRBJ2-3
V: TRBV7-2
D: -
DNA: TGTGCCAGCAGCGATAGATTCACAGATACGCAGTATTTT
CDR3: CASSDRFTDTQYF

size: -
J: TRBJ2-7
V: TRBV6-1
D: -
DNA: TGTGCCAGCAGTGAACCAAGGGTGAGGGGACACTACGAGCAGTACTTC
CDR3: CASSEPRVRGHYEQYF

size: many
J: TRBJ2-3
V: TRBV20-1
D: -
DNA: TGCAGTGCAAAGTGGGATACGCAGTATTTT
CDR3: CSAKWDTQYF

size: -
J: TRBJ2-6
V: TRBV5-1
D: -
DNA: TGCGCCAGCAGCGACCAGAGCTCTGGGGCCAACGTCCTGACTTTC
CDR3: CASSDQSSGANVLTF

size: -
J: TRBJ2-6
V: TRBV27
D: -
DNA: TGTGCCAGCACCCTCTCTGGGGCCAACGTCCTGACTTTC
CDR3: CASTLSGANVLTF

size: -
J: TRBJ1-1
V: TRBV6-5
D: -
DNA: TGTGCCAGCAGTTCTCCTTGGGCCGCTAACACTGAAGCTTTCTTT
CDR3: CASSSPWAANTEAFF

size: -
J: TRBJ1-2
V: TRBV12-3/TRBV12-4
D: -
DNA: TGTGCCAGCAGCCCGGTTATTGGCAGGCTGGAGGGCTACACCTTC
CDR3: CASSPVIGRLEGYTF